A single sample is the source of the 21 T cell receptor beta chains below, sequenced in a study of T-cell reconstitution after alpha-beta-depleted transplantation in children. Unique molecular identifiers were incorporated when the TCRbeta library was constructed. TCRdb analysed the PCR reads with MiXCR anew, one entry per CDR3 protein. Among about 420,000 distinct CDR3 sequences listed, 15% to 20% were seen once. The sequenced sample was PBMCs, mostly from graft donor cells, obtained 360 days after TCRalphabeta/CD19-depleted stem cell transplant. These receptors all come from a boy in the first two years of life who had a stem cell transplant for Wiskott-Aldrich syndrome, so the T cells may come from the graft donor.

This clonotype was counted a few times. The rearrangement uses TRBV27 and TRBJ1-1; D gene ambiguous. V was shortened by 2 bases and J by 4 bases, with 11 bases between the two germline ends. Germline V CDR1 and CDR2: MNHEY, SMNVEV (reference sequence). The CDR3 runs to 14 residues. CDR3 sequence (DNA): TGTGCCAGCAGTTTAAGGTCCCGGGTCACTGAAGCTTTCTTT. This gives the protein CASSLRSRVTEAFF.

This chain joins TRBV18 and TRBJ2-7; a weak D match, TRBD2 (5 bases). Germline V gene sequence: CDR1 KGHSH, CDR2 LQKENI. CDR3 length: 13 amino acids. V was pared by 0 bases and J by 6 bases, with 9 bases between. For the CDR3, the DNA is TGTGCCAGCTCACCACCGCTGGCGGGCGAGCAGTACTTC. Translating it yields CASSPPLAGEQYF.

This clonotype came up a few times. This sequence joins TRBV6-5 and TRBJ2-2, with 9 bases fitting TRBD2. Germline lookup yields CDR1 MNHEY and CDR2 SVGAGI. The J segment lost 6 bases and the V segment lost 0 bases, leaving 5 bases of the junction unmatched. The CDR3 runs 16 residues. DNA of the CDR3: TGTGCCAGCAGTTACTCGTGGCGGGGGGGCCCCGGGGAGCTGTTTTTT. Its protein product is CASSYSWRGGPGELFF.

V and J are TRBV7-8 and TRBJ1-6; 7 positions match TRBD1. The CDR3 consists of 19 residues. Germline V gene data show CDR1 as SGHVS and CDR2 as FQNEAQ. The V gene end was trimmed by 4 bases and the J gene end by 0 bases; junction bases not matched to a gene: 12. The CDR3 protein is CASSSQFLQGSSYNSPLHF. In DNA form, the CDR3 reads TGTGCCAGCAGCTCCCAGTTCTTACAGGGGAGCTCCTATAATTCACCCCTCCACTTT.

This clonotype came up many times. The genes are TRBV13 and TRBJ2-7, with 9 bases identical to TRBD1. CDR1 is PRHDT, CDR2 FYEKMQ, per germline (reference sequence). The V gene end was trimmed by 3 bases and the J gene end by 4 bases; junction bases not matched to a gene: 7. The CDR3 consists of 15 residues. The CDR3 nucleotides are TGTGCCAGCAGCTTCCGGGACAGGGCTTTATACGAGCAGTACTTC. Its translation is CASSFRDRALYEQYF.

This clonotype was seen more than once but under ten times. The chain uses TRBV13 and TRBJ2-7; a weak D match, TRBD1 (6 bases). Germline lookup yields CDR1 PRHDT and CDR2 FYEKMQ (reference sequence). The CDR3 is 14 residues long. V was clipped by 5 bases and J by 0 bases, with 11 bases between them. CDR3 sequence (DNA): TGTGCCAGCAGCAAGACAGGCTTCTCCTACGAGCAGTACTTC. Its protein is CASSKTGFSYEQYF. Supplemented by reference TRBV13 and TRBJ2-7, the full variable domain reads AAGVIQSPRHLIKEKRETATLKCYPIPRHDTVYWYQQGPGQDPQFLISFYEKMQSDKGSIPDRFSAQQFSDYHSELNMSSLELGDSALYFCASSKTGFSYEQYFGPGTRLTVT.

This clonotype appeared a few times. The V call is TRBV12-3 or TRBV12-4, the J call TRBJ2-1, with unresolved D. CDR3 length: 13 residues. V lost 6 bases, J lost 8 bases, and 14 bases lay in between. The CDR3 sequence is CASSRPEVDEQFF. The DNA of the CDR3 is TGTGCCAGCAGCCGCCCTGAAGTGGATGAGCAGTTCTTC.

This clonotype showed up just once. The gene calls are TRBV5-4 and TRBJ2-1, with D hard to call. Germline lookup yields CDR1 SGHNT and CDR2 YYREEE (reference sequence). The V end was cut by 2 bases, the J end by 15 bases, with 18 bases between. The CDR3 has 13 residues. As DNA, the CDR3 is TGTGCCAGCAGCTTAGGGTGGCCTTCAAGAGCGTTCTTC. This translates into CASSLGWPSRAFF.

CDR3 in amino acids: CASSLLGASYNEQFF. CDR3 nucleotide sequence: TGTGCCAGCAGTTTATTGGGGGCATCCTACAATGAGCAGTTCTTC. The V and J genes are TRBV28 and TRBJ2-1, with D possibly TRBD1 on 6 matching bases. CDR1 and CDR2 (germline): MDHEN, SYDVKM. V lost 1 base and J 1 base, leaving 8 bases between the germline ends. The CDR3 spans 15 residues.

The rearrangement uses TRBV12-3 or TRBV12-4 and TRBJ2-7, with TRBD2 matching over 8 bases. V dropped 4 bases and J dropped 4; count of bases not matched to a gene: 6. The length of the CDR3 is 14 residues. This CDR3 is CASSYVAGRYEQYF. CDR3 nucleotide sequence: TGTGCCAGCAGTTACGTAGCGGGGAGATACGAGCAGTACTTC.

This clonotype was seen a few times. V gene TRBV24-1 combines with J gene TRBJ2-1; 7 positions agree with TRBD1. V trimming: 1 base; J trimming: 13 bases; junction bases outside the gene matches: 3. CDR3 size: 12 residues. Germline assignment: CDR1 KGHDR and CDR2 SFDVKD. CDR3 in amino acids: CATSDFGTDQFF. DNA of the CDR3: TGTGCCACCAGTGATTTTGGGACAGACCAGTTCTTC.

This clonotype was recorded once. The chain joins TRBV5-1 to TRBJ2-2; D is perhaps TRBD1 (5 bases). CDR1 is SGHRS, CDR2 YFSETQ, per germline. The CDR3 loop spans 13 amino acids. The V gene lost 7 bases and the J gene lost 4 bases, with 11 bases spanning the gap. This chain's CDR3 is CASFKGPTGELFF. The CDR3 DNA is TGCGCCAGCTTCAAGGGGCCCACCGGGGAGCTGTTTTTT.

The chain couples TRBV6-5 to TRBJ1-6; 7 bases line up with TRBD1. With 2 bases clipped from V and 9 bases from J, the junction kept 1 base outside the gene matches. The CDR3 is 13 residues long. CDR1 MNHEY and CDR2 SVGAGI come from the germline V gene. In nucleotides, the CDR3 is TGTGCCAGCAGTTACGGACAGGCTTCACCCCTCCACTTT. It translates to CASSYGQASPLHF.

This clonotype was picked up a small number of times. This rearrangement joins TRBV9 to TRBJ2-2, with TRBD2 matching over 7 bases. Trimming took 2 bases from V and 2 from J; bases not matched to a gene: 12. The CDR3 covers 18 residues. Germline V CDR1 and CDR2: SGDLS, YYNGEE. The CDR3 nucleotides read TGTGCCAGCAGCGTTTTCCCCCCCGGGGGGAATAACACCGGGGAGCTGTTTTTT. Encoded protein: CASSVFPPGGNNTGELFF.

This clonotype was counted a few times. The rearrangement links TRBV11-2 to TRBJ2-5; D unclear. CDR3 length: 13 residues. With 6 bases removed from V and 2 bases from J, the gap between germline ends came to 10 bases. Germline V gene sequence: CDR1 SGHAT, CDR2 FQNNGV. This chain's CDR3 is CASSVSSQETQYF. In nucleotides, the CDR3 is TGTGCCAGCAGTGTGTCATCTCAAGAGACCCAGTACTTC.

This clonotype showed up just a few times. The chain recombines TRBV2 with TRBJ1-1; the D gene is possibly TRBD1 (5 bases). The CDR3 spans 13 residues. V was shortened by 8 bases and J by 4 bases, with 14 bases between the two germline ends. The germline gives CDR1 SNHLY, CDR2 FYNNEI. For the CDR3, the DNA is TGTGCCAGCGATCAGGGCTCGGGCACTGAAGCTTTCTTT. It specifies CASDQGSGTEAFF.

The chain employs TRBV12-3 or TRBV12-4 and TRBJ2-7; 10 nucleotides match TRBD1. Trimming cost V 4 bases and J 0 bases; bases outside gene matches: 15. CDR3 length equals 19 residues. The CDR3 sequence is CASSSRQGAPGPDSYEQYF. For the CDR3, the DNA is TGTGCCAGCAGTTCACGACAGGGGGCTCCAGGCCCGGACTCCTACGAGCAGTACTTC.

This clonotype was seen a few times. This rearrangement joins TRBV15 to TRBJ2-7; perhaps TRBD2 as D (6 bases). The CDR3 contains 16 residues. Per germline, CDR1 LNHNV and CDR2 YYDKDF (reference sequence). Trimming removed 1 base from V and 3 bases from J, with 16 bases in between. The CDR3 coding sequence is TGTGCCACCAGCAGAGTGGGACGGGGGAGAGACTACGAGCAGTACTTC. Translating it yields CATSRVGRGRDYEQYF.

This clonotype was counted a few times. The chain combines TRBV4-1 with TRBJ2-1, with D uncertain. V was pared by 0 bases and J by 11 bases, with 14 bases between. The CDR3 has 14 residues. Germline CDR1 reads MGHRA; CDR2 reads YSYEKL. CDR3 sequence (DNA): TGCGCCAGCAGCCAAGATTCAGGTACGGCGCAGCAGTTCTTC. It translates to CASSQDSGTAQQFF.

This clonotype was seen only a few times. V is TRBV5-1 and J is TRBJ2-2; a possible D gene is TRBD1 (6 bases). Germline-derived CDR1 and CDR2 are SGHRS and YFSETQ. This CDR3 spans 15 amino acids. The V end was cut by 4 bases, the J end by 1 base, with 11 bases between. CDR3 residues: CASSRLGGNTGELFF. The CDR3 nucleotides read TGCGCCAGCAGCCGCCTAGGGGGGAACACCGGGGAGCTGTTTTTT.

The chain combines TRBV7-9 with TRBJ1-1; D is possibly TRBD1 (5 bases). CDR1 SEHNR and CDR2 FQNEAQ come from the germline V gene (reference sequence). V dropped 5 bases and J dropped 0 bases, with 19 bases sitting between them. The CDR3 covers 17 residues. The CDR3 is CASSPKWREGMNTEAFF. CDR3 DNA: TGTGCCAGCAGCCCCAAATGGAGGGAGGGGATGAACACTGAAGCTTTCTTT.